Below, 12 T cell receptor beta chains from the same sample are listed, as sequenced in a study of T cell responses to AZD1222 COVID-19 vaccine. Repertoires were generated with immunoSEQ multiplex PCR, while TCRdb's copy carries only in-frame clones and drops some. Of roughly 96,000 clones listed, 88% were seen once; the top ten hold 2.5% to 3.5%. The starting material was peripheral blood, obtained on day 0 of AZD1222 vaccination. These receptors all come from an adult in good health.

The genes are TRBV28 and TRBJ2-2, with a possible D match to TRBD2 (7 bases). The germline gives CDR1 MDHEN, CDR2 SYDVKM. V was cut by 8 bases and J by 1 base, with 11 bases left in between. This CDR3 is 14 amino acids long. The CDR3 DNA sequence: TGTGCCAGCGGGGGGGCAGTGAACACCGGGGAGCTGTTTTTT. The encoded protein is CASGGAVNTGELFF.

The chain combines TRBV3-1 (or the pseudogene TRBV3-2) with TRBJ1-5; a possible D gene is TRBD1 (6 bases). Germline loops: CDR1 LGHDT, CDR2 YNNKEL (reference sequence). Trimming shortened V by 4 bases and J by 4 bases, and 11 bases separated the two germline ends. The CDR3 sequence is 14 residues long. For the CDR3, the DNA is TGTGCCAGCAGCCTTGGACAGCGGAATCAGCCCCAGCATTTT. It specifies CASSLGQRNQPQHF.

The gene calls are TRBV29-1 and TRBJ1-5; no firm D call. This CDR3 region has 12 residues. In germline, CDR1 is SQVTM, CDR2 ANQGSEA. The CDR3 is CASQVSNQPQHF. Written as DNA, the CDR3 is TGCGCGTCTCAGGTTAGCAATCAGCCCCAGCATTTT. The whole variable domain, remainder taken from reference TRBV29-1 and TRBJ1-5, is SAVISQKPSRDICQRGTSLTIQCQVDSQVTMMFWYRQQPGQSLTLIATANQGSEATYESGFVIDKFPISRPNLTFSTLTVSNMSPEDSSIYLCASQVSNQPQHFGDGTRLSIL.

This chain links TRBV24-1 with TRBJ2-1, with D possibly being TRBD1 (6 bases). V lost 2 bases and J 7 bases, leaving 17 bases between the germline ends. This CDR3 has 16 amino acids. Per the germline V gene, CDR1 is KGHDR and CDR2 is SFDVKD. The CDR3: CATSDSDRTAANEQFF. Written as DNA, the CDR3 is TGTGCCACCAGTGATTCAGACAGGACGGCTGCTAATGAGCAGTTCTTC.

CDR3 region: CASGYGALGGYTF. CDR3 in DNA: TGTGCCAGCGGCTATGGCGCCCTGGGGGGCTACACCTTC. The V call is TRBV2, the J call TRBJ1-2; no clear D gene. The CDR3 is 13 residues long. From germline, CDR1 is SNHLY and CDR2 FYNNEI. V lost 8 bases and J 8 bases, leaving 18 bases between the germline ends.

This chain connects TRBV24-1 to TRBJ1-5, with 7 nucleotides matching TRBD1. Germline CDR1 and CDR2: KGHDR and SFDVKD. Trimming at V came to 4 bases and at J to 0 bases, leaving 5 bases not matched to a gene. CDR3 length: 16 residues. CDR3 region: CATSETTGISNQPQHF. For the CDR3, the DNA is TGTGCCACCAGTGAAACGACAGGGATTAGCAATCAGCCCCAGCATTTT.

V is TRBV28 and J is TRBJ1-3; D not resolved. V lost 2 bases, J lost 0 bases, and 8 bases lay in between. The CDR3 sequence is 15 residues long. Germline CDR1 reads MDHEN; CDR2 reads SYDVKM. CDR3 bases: TGTGCCAGCAGTTTAGGGATCCTCTCTGGAAACACCATATATTTT. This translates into CASSLGILSGNTIYF.

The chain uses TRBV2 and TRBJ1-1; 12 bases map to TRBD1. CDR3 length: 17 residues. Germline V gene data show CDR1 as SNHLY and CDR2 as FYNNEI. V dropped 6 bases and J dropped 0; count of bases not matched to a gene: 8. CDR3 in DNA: TGTGCCAGCAGATTGAGGGGACAGGGGGCCATGAACACTGAAGCTTTCTTT. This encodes CASRLRGQGAMNTEAFF.

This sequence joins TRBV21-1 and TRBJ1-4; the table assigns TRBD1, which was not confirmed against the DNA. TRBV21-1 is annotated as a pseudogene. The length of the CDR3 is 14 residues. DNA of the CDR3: TGTGCCAGCAGCACTCCAGGGGGGAATGAAAAACTGTTTTTT. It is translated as CASSTPGGNEKLFF.

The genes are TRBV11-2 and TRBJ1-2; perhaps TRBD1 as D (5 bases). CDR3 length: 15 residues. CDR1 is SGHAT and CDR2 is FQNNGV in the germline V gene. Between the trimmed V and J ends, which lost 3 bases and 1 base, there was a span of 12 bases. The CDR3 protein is CASSLWDGINYGYTF. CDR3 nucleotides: TGTGCCAGCAGCTTGTGGGACGGGATTAACTATGGCTACACCTTC.

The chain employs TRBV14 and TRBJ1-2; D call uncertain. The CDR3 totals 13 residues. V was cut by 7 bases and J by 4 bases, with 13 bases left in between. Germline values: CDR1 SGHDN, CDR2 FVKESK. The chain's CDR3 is CASTKDLIYGYTF. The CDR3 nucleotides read TGTGCCAGCACCAAGGACCTCATCTATGGCTACACCTTC.

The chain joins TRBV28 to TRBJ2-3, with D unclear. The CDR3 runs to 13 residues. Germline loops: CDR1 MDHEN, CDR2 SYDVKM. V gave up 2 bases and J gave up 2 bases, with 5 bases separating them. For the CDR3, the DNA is TGTGCCAGCAGTTTACAGATCACAGATACGCAGTATTTT. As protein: CASSLQITDTQYF.